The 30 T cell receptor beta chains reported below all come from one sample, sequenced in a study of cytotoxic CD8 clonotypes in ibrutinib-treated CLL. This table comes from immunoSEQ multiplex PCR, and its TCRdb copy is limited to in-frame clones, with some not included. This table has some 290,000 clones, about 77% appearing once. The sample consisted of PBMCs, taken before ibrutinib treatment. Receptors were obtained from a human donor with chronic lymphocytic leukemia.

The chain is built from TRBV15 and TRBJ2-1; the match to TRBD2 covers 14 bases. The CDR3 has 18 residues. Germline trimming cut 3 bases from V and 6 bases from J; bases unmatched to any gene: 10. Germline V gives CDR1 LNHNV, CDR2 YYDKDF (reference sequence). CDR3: CATSRPGLAGEQSNEQFF. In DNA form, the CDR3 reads TGTGCCACCAGCAGGCCGGGACTAGCGGGAGAGCAGAGCAATGAGCAGTTCTTC.

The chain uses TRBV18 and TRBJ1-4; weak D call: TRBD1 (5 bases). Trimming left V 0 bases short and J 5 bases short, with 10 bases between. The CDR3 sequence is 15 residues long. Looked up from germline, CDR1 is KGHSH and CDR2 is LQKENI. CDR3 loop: CASSPPAGRNEKLFF. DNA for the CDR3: TGTGCCAGCTCACCACCTGCAGGGAGAAATGAAAAACTGTTTTTT.

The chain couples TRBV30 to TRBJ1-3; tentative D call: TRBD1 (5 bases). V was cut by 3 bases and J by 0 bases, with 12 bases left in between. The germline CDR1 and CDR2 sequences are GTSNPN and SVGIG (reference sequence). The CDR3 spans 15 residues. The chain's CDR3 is CAWREQAFSGNTIYF. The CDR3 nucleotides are TGTGCCTGGAGAGAACAGGCGTTCTCTGGAAACACCATATATTTT.

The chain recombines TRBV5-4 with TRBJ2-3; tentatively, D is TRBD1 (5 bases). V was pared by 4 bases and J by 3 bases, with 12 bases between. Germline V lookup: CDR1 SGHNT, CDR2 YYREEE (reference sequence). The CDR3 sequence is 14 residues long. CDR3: CASSQNRFTDTQYF. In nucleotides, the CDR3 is TGTGCCAGCAGCCAAAACAGGTTTACAGATACGCAGTATTTT.

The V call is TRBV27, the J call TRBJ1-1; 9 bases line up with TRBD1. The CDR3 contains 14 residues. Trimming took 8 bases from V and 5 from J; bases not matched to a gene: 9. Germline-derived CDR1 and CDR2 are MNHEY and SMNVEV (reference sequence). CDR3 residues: CASQDTGGKTEAFF. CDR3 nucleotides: TGTGCCAGCCAAGACACAGGGGGCAAAACTGAAGCTTTCTTT.

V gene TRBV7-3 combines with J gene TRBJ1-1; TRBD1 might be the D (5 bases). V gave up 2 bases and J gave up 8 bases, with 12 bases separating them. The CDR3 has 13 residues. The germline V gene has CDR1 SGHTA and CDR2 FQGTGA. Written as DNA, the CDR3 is TGTGCCAGCAGCTTACGACCGGGGCGCGAAGCTTTCTTT. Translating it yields CASSLRPGREAFF. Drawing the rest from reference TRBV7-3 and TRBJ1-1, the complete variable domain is GAGVSQTPSNKVTEKGKYVELRCDPISGHTALYWYRQSLGQGPEFLIYFQGTGAADDSGLPNDRFFAVRPEGSVSTLKIQRTERGDSAVYLCASSLRPGREAFFGQGTRLTVV.

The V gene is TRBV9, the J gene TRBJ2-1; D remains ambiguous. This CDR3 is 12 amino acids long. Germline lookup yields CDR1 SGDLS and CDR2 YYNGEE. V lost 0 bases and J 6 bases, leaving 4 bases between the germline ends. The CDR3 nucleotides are TGTGCCAGCAGCGTAGACCCCAATGAGCAGTTCTTC. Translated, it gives CASSVDPNEQFF.

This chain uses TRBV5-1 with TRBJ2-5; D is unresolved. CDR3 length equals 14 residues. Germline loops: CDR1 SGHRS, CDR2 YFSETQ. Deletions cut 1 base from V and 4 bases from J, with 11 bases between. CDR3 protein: CASSLSDPTETQYF. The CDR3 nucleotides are TGCGCCAGCAGCTTGTCGGACCCAACAGAGACCCAGTACTTC.

In DNA, the CDR3 is TGTGCCAGCACGGGACTCTTGAACACTGAAGCTTTCTTT. It codes for CASTGLLNTEAFF. This chain joins TRBV19 and TRBJ1-1, with TRBD1 as a possible D gene (5 bases). The CDR3 consists of 13 residues. With 9 bases removed from V and 0 bases from J, the gap between germline ends came to 11 bases. Per the germline V gene, CDR1 is LNHDA and CDR2 is SQIVND (reference sequence). Using reference TRBV19 and TRBJ1-1 for the parts outside the CDR3, the full variable domain is DGGITQSPKYLFRKEGQNVTLSCEQNLNHDAMYWYRQDPGQGLRLIYYSQIVNDFQKGDIAEGYSVSREKKESFPLTVTSAQKNPTAFYLCASTGLLNTEAFFGQGTRLTVV.

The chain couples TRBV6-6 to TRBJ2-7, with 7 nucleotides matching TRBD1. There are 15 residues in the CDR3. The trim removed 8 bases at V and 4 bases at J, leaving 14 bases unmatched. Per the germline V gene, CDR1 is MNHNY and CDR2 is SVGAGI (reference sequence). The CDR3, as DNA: TGTGCCAGCTTGGATAGGGACAGCAAAATATACGAGCAGTACTTC. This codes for CASLDRDSKIYEQYF.

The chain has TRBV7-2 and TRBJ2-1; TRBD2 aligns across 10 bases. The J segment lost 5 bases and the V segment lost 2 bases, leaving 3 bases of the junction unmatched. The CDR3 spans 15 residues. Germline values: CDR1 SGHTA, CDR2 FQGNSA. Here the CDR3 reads CASSLRLAGHNEQFF. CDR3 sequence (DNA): TGTGCCAGCAGCTTAAGACTAGCGGGCCACAATGAGCAGTTCTTC.

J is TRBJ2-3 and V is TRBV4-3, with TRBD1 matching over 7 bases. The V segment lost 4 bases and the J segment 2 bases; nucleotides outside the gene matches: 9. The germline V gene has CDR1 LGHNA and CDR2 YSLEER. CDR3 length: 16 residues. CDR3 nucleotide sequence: TGCGCCAGCAGCCGCGGACAGGACCTTAACACAGATACGCAGTATTTT. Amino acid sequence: CASSRGQDLNTDTQYF.

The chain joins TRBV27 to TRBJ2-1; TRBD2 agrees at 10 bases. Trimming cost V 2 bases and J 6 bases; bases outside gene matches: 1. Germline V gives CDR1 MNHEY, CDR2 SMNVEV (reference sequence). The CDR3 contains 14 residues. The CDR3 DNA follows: TGTGCCAGCAGTTTAGGGACTAGCGTCAATGAGCAGTTCTTC. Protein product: CASSLGTSVNEQFF.

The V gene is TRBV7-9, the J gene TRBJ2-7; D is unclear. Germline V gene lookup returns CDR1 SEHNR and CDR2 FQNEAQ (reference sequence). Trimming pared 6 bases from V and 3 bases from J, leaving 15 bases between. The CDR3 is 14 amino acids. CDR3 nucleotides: TGTGCCAGCAGACCCGCCGGGCCCTTCTACGAGCAGTACTTC. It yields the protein CASRPAGPFYEQYF.

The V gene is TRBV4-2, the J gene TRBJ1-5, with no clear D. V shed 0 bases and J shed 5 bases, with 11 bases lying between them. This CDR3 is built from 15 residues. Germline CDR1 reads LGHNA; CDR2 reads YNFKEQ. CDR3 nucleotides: TGTGCCAGCAGCCAAGATGGGGTAATCGATCAGCCCCAGCATTTT. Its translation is CASSQDGVIDQPQHF.

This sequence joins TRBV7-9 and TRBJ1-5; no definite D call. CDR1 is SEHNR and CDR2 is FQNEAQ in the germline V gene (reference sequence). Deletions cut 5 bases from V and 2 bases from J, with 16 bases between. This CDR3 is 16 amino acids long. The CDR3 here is CASSTFGDRGNQPQHF. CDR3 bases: TGTGCCAGCAGCACTTTCGGGGATCGGGGCAATCAGCCCCAGCATTTT.

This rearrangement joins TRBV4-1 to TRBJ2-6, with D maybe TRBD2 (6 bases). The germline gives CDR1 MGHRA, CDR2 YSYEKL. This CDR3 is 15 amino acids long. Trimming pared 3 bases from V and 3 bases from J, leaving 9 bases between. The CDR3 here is CASSHPGVGANVLTF. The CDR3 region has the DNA TGCGCCAGCAGCCACCCGGGAGTTGGGGCCAACGTCCTGACTTTC.

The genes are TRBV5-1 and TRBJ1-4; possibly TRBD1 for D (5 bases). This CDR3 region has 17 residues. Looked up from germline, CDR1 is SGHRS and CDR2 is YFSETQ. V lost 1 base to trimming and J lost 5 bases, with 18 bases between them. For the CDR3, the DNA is TGCGCCAGCAGCTTGTTCCTTGGTGGGGGTTCAAATGAAAAACTGTTTTTT. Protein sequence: CASSLFLGGGSNEKLFF.

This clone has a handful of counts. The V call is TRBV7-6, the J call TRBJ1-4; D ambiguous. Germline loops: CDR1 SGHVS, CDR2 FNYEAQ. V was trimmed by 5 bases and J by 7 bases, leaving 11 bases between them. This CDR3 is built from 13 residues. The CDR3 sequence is CASSRRGAEKLFF. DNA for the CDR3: TGTGCCAGCAGCCGGCGGGGAGCTGAAAAACTGTTTTTT.

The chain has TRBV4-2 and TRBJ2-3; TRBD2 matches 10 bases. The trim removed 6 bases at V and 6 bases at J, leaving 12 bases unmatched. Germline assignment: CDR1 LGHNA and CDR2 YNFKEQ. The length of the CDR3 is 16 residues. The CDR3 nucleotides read TGTGCCAGCAGACCCAATAGCGGGGGGCGGCCGGATACGCAGTATTTT. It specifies CASRPNSGGRPDTQYF.

The CDR3 DNA reads as TGTGCCAGCAGCGTCAGCGGCGTAACCTACGAGCAGTACTTC. Protein: CASSVSGVTYEQYF. V usage is TRBV9 and J usage is TRBJ2-7; a weak D match, TRBD2 (5 bases). V lost 2 bases, J lost 2 bases, and 11 bases lay in between. CDR1 is SGDLS, CDR2 YYNGEE, per germline. The CDR3 is 14 amino acids. The whole variable domain, remainder taken from reference TRBV9 and TRBJ2-7, is DSGVTQTPKHLITATGQRVTLRCSPRSGDLSVYWYQQSLDQGLQFLIQYYNGEERAKGNILERFSAQQFPDLHSELNLSSLELGDSALYFCASSVSGVTYEQYFGPGTRLTVT.

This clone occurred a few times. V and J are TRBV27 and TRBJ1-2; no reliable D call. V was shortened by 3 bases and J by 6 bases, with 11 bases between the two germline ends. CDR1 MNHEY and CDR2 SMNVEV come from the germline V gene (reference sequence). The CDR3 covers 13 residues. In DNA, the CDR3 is TGTGCCAGCAGTTTTAAACTAGCCCATGGCTACACCTTC. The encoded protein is CASSFKLAHGYTF.

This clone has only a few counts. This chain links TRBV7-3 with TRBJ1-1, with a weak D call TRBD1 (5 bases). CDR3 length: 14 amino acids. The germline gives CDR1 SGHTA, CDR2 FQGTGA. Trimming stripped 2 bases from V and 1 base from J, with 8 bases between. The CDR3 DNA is TGTGCCAGCAGCTTAGGGCAGGGGAACACTGAAGCTTTCTTT. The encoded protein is CASSLGQGNTEAFF.

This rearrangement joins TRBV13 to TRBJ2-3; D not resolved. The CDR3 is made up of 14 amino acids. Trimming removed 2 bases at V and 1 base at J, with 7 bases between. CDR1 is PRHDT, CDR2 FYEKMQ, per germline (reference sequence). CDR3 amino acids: CASSLKRGTDTQYF. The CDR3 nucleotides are TGTGCCAGCAGCTTAAAGAGAGGCACAGATACGCAGTATTTT.

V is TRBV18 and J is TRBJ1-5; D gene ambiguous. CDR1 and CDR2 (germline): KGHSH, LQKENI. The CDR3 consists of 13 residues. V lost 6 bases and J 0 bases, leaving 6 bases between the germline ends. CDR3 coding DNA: TGTGCCAGCTCGGAGGTTAGCAATCAGCCCCAGCATTTT. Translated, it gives CASSEVSNQPQHF.

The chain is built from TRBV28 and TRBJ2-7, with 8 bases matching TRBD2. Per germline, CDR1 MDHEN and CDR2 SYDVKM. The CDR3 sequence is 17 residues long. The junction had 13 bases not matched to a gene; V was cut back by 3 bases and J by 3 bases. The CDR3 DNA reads TGTGCCAGCAGTTTGCCCCCTACGGGAGGGGGGGACTACGAGCAGTACTTC. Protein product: CASSLPPTGGGDYEQYF.

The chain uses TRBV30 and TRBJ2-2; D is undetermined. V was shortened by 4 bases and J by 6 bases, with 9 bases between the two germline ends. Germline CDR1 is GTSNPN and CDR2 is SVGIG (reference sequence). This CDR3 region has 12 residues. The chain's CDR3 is CAWNLVAGELFF. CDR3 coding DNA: TGTGCCTGGAATTTAGTAGCCGGGGAGCTGTTTTTT.

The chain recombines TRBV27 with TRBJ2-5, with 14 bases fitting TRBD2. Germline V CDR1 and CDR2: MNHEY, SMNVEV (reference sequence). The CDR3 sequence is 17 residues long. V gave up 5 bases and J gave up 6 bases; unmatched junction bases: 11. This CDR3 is CASSQRLAGGPIKTQYF. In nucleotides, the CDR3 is TGTGCCAGCAGTCAGAGACTAGCGGGAGGGCCGATTAAGACCCAGTACTTC.

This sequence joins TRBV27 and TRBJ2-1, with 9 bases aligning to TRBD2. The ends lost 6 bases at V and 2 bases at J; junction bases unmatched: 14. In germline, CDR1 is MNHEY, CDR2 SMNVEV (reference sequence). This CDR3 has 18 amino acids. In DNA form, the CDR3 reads TGTGCCAGCAGGACCTTTATCCTAACTAGCGGGCCCTACAATGAGCAGTTCTTC. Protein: CASRTFILTSGPYNEQFF.

The CDR3 nucleotides are TGTGCCAGCAGGCAAGCGGGAGCTGCCTACGAGCAGTACTTC. Amino acid sequence: CASRQAGAAYEQYF. The chain is built from TRBV6-5 and TRBJ2-7; 8 nucleotides match TRBD2. This CDR3 is 14 amino acids long. The germline CDR1 and CDR2 sequences are MNHEY and SVGAGI. V shed 6 bases, J shed 2 bases, and the junction held 6 bases outside the gene matches.